The present T cell receptor (beta chain) was sequenced within a study of shared clonotypes between healthy human individuals. Overall study findings and caveats: Represented diversity (both genetic and exposure-history) was limited by the small number of donors.

The donors were adults (healthy and HIV-negative) with no recent acute infections or vaccinations. This clone was found a few times. Its antigen is not identified. Other DNA sequences within the sample encode an identical CDR3. The CDR3 is made up of 13 amino acids. In germline, CDR1 is SGHNT, CDR2 YYREEE (reference sequence). V lost 4 bases and J lost 4, with 10 bases in between. The authors distributed each subset's genomic DNA evenly over several immunoSEQ plates. Clones were read by immunoSEQ multiplex PCR, and TCRdb kept only the in-frame ones, dropping some. The repertoire holds some 240,000 clones, with 65% as singletons.

Sequenced: memory CD4+ T cells sorted from blood. Subset meaning: CD45RA-negative fraction. The sequence came from a young man in good health. The chain recombines TRBV5-4 with TRBJ2-3; D may be TRBD2 (6 bases). The CDR3 DNA sequence: TGTGCCAGCAGCCTCGGAGGGGCAGATACGCAGTATTTT. Protein sequence: CASSLGGADTQYF.